The rows below give T cell receptor beta chains drawn from one sample of a study of vaccination effects on CD4 cells after COVID-19. Their recognized antigens are unknown. Profiling relied on immunoSEQ multiplex PCR, and the TCRdb table lists in-frame clones only, not all of them. The sample gives 77,000 or so clones, roughly 79% of which show up once; roughly a tenth is in the top ten. The specimen comprised CD4+ T cells from PBMCs cultured with SARS-CoV-2 spike peptides, sampled before COVID-19 vaccination. These receptor sequences come from a human donor who received a COVID-19 vaccine. The CDR3 runs from the conserved cysteine through the conserved F or W. The D gene is left open where the match is weak. A row's size may be missing; if present it is once, few, many or a size class.

j_call	v_call	d_call	clone_size	cdr3_aa	cdr3_nt
TRBJ2-5	TRBV21-1	-	-	CASTTGQVKRPQYF	TGTGCCAGCACTACGGGACAGGTAAAGAGACCCCAGTACTTC
TRBJ2-5	TRBV2	TRBD2	-	CASSGQTSGETQYF	TGTGCCAGCAGTGGTCAGACTAGCGGCGAGACCCAGTACTTC
TRBJ2-5	TRBV5-1	TRBD2	-	CASSPRLAGETQYF	TGCGCCAGCAGCCCAAGACTAGCGGGGGAGACCCAGTACTTC
TRBJ1-5	TRBV2	TRBD1	-	CASSSRGLGNQPQHF	TGTGCCAGCAGCAGCAGGGGGCTGGGCAATCAGCCCCAGCATTTT
TRBJ1-1	TRBV7-2	-	-	CASSLARNTEAFF	TGTGCCAGCAGCTTAGCGCGGAACACTGAAGCTTTCTTT
TRBJ2-5	TRBV19	TRBD1	-	CASSTTLTGGQETQYF	TGTGCCAGTAGTACAACTCTGACAGGGGGACAAGAGACCCAGTACTTC
TRBJ2-5	TRBV9	-	-	CASSAVGGRETQYF	TGTGCCAGCAGCGCGGTGGGGGGTCGGGAGACCCAGTACTTC
TRBJ1-5	TRBV18	-	few	CASSPGRDNQPQHF	TGTGCCAGCTCACCGGGGAGGGACAATCAGCCCCAGCATTTT
TRBJ2-3	TRBV7-9	TRBD2	-	CASSLLAGGPDTQYF	TGTGCCAGCAGCTTACTAGCGGGGGGCCCAGATACGCAGTATTTT
TRBJ2-1	TRBV7-3	-	few	CASSQGLARVWDEQFF	TGTGCCAGCAGCCAGGGACTCGCTCGGGTATGGGATGAGCAGTTCTTC
TRBJ2-5	TRBV7-2	-	once	CASSLDPQETQYF	TGTGCCAGCAGCCTAGACCCTCAAGAGACCCAGTACTTC
TRBJ2-5	TRBV6-5	-	-	CASRTWETQYF	TGTGCCAGCAGGACCTGGGAGACCCAGTACTTC
TRBJ1-2	TRBV6-5	TRBD1	-	CASFLQGAGGYTF	TGTGCCAGCTTTCTACAGGGGGCTGGTGGCTACACCTTC
TRBJ2-3	TRBV4-1	TRBD2	-	CASRPGGGLAGGLADTQYF	TGCGCCAGCAGACCCGGAGGGGGACTAGCGGGGGGGTTGGCAGATACGCAGTATTTT
TRBJ1-4	TRBV5-1	-	once	CASSRDQANEKLFF	TGCGCCAGCAGCCGAGATCAGGCTAATGAAAAACTGTTTTTT
TRBJ2-3	TRBV28	TRBD2	-	CASGPRGIAGGQYF	TGTGCCAGCGGCCCGAGAGGGATAGCGGGGGGGCAGTATTTT
TRBJ1-3	TRBV5-8	TRBD1	-	CASSSYDRALSGNTIYF	TGTGCCAGCAGCTCCTACGACAGGGCTCTCTCTGGAAACACCATATATTTT
TRBJ2-6	TRBV27	-	-	CASRQDGANVLTF	TGTGCCAGCCGACAGGACGGGGCCAACGTCCTGACTTTC
TRBJ1-2	TRBV3-1/TRBV3-2	-	few	CASSQRGDYGYTF	TGTGCCAGCAGCCAACGTGGTGATTATGGCTACACCTTC
TRBJ1-6	TRBV4-3	-	-	CASSQGAVPNSPLHF	TGCGCCAGCAGCCAAGGGGCCGTTCCCAATTCACCCCTCCACTTT
TRBJ1-1	TRBV5-1	-	-	CASSLVRGADTEAFF	TGCGCCAGCAGCTTGGTCCGGGGGGCGGACACTGAAGCTTTCTTT
TRBJ2-2	TRBV5-5	-	-	CASGPGAATGELFF	TGTGCCAGCGGCCCAGGGGCGGCCACCGGGGAGCTGTTTTTT
TRBJ1-1	TRBV18	-	once	CASSPKTGSNTEAFF	TGTGCCAGCTCACCAAAGACAGGATCGAACACTGAAGCTTTCTTT
TRBJ2-3	TRBV9	TRBD2	-	CASSVGAGETDTQYF	TGTGCCAGCAGCGTAGGAGCGGGGGAAACAGATACGCAGTATTTT
TRBJ1-5	TRBV3-1/TRBV3-2	-	-	CASSLTTARHF	TGTGCCAGCAGTTTGACGACCGCTCGGCATTTT
TRBJ2-1	TRBV2	-	-	CASTLNGPISQGEQFF	TGTGCCAGCACCCTAAATGGGCCCATATCTCAGGGTGAGCAGTTCTTC
TRBJ2-2	TRBV18	-	-	CASSPSQVGTGELFF	TGTGCCAGCTCACCTTCGCAGGTGGGCACCGGGGAGCTGTTTTTT
TRBJ2-3	TRBV2	TRBD2	once	CASSSTGTRTSTDTQYF	TGTGCCAGCAGTTCGACCGGGACTAGGACTAGCACAGATACGCAGTATTTT
TRBJ1-2	TRBV5-5	-	-	CASSPVAGLNYGYTF	TGTGCCAGCAGCCCCGTAGCAGGGCTTAACTATGGCTACACCTTC
TRBJ2-6	TRBV9	-	-	CASSVGVGKSSGANVLTF	TGTGCCAGCAGCGTAGGGGTCGGTAAGAGCTCTGGGGCCAACGTCCTGACTTTC
TRBJ1-2	TRBV4-1	TRBD1	once	CASSQEFRGPNYGYTF	TGCGCCAGCAGCCAAGAATTCAGGGGGCCAAACTATGGCTACACCTTC
TRBJ1-1	TRBV2	-	-	CASSDGVPNTEAFF	TGTGCCAGCAGTGACGGGGTACCGAACACTGAAGCTTTCTTT
TRBJ1-6	TRBV6-6	TRBD1	once	CASSSNDPRGNSPLHF	TGTGCCAGCAGCTCCAATGACCCCAGGGGGAATTCACCCCTCCACTTT
TRBJ1-4	TRBV6-2/TRBV6-3	-	once	CASSEGPEKLFF	TGTGCCAGCAGCGAAGGCCCTGAAAAACTGTTTTTT
TRBJ1-4	TRBV5-1	-	few	CASSSGQPQEKLFF	TGCGCCAGCAGTTCTGGACAGCCACAAGAAAAACTGTTTTTT
TRBJ2-3	TRBV11-2	TRBD2	-	CASSFTGGSTDTQYF	TGTGCCAGCAGCTTCACGGGGGGAAGTACAGATACGCAGTATTTT